These 13 T cell receptor beta chains share one sample of origin, sequenced in a study of a mutant IDH1 vaccine in newly diagnosed glioma. Antigen specificity for these receptors is unknown. Documented time point: week 47, end of study. Vaccine doses each comprised 300 ug of mutant IDH1 20-mer peptide, with topical imiquimod. Here immunoSEQ multiplex PCR was the method, and the copy in TCRdb shows in-frame clones only, minus some. Of 35,000 to 45,000 clones in the sample, over 70% were seen once. The starting material was PBMCs, obtained from a glioma patient whose treatment included an IDH1 peptide vaccine. All receptors come from a man in his forties with glioma.

The CDR3 reads CASSLVPGNEQFF. In nucleotides, the CDR3 is TGTGCCAGCAGCTTAGTCCCGGGGAATGAGCAGTTCTTC. The V call is TRBV11-2, the J call TRBJ2-1; TRBD2 might be the D (5 bases). Germline V gene sequence: CDR1 SGHAT, CDR2 FQNNGV. V lost 1 base, J lost 7 bases, and 8 bases lay in between. This CDR3 contains 13 residues.

The rearrangement links TRBV21-1 to TRBJ2-7. TRBV21-1 is classified as a pseudogene. CDR3 length: 22 amino acids. The CDR3 nucleotides read TGTGCCAGCAGCAAAGCGCTTAGGGACGTACCTTGGTCTCGACTAACCACCTACGAGCAGTACGTC. It translates to CASSKALRDVPWSRLTTYEQYV.

The gene calls are TRBV19 and TRBJ1-3; D ambiguous. The germline V gene has CDR1 LNHDA and CDR2 SQIVND (reference sequence). V lost 2 bases to trimming and J lost 0 bases, with 20 bases between them. This CDR3 is 19 amino acids long. Written as DNA, the CDR3 is TGTGCCAGTAGTATAATTTCAGGAGACTACATTGACTCTGGAAACACCATATATTTT. Encoded protein: CASSIISGDYIDSGNTIYF.

V usage is TRBV27 and J usage is TRBJ2-1; 8 nucleotides line up with TRBD1. With 5 bases clipped from V and 8 bases from J, the junction kept 8 bases outside the gene matches. This CDR3 is built from 14 residues. CDR1 is MNHEY, CDR2 SMNVEV, per germline (reference sequence). The CDR3 region is CASSVRGRIHEQFF. CDR3 DNA sequence: TGTGCCAGCAGTGTCAGGGGGCGCATCCATGAGCAGTTCTTC.

Notes on this clone: Other DNA sequences in the same sample also yield this CDR3. The chain recombines TRBV19 with TRBJ1-2, with 12 bases fitting TRBD1. The germline V gene has CDR1 LNHDA and CDR2 SQIVND (reference sequence). This CDR3 has 16 residues. Trimming at V came to 5 bases and at J to 4 bases, leaving 8 bases not matched to a gene. CDR3: CASSRDRGPGGYGYTF. CDR3 coding DNA: TGTGCCAGTAGTCGGGACAGGGGGCCGGGGGGCTATGGCTACACCTTC.

This rearrangement joins TRBV7-8 to TRBJ2-1, with D maybe TRBD2 (7 bases). V was pared by 0 bases and J by 6 bases, with 12 bases between. This CDR3 region has 15 residues. Germline V lookup: CDR1 SGHVS, CDR2 FQNEAQ. In DNA, the CDR3 is TGTGCCAGCAGCTTAGCGAGGGGGGGGCGCAATGAGCAGTTCTTC. This sequence encodes CASSLARGGRNEQFF.

This chain links TRBV29-1 with TRBJ2-7, with TRBD1 identical over 7 bases. The J segment lost 1 base and the V segment lost 5 bases, leaving 8 bases of the junction unmatched. Germline V lookup: CDR1 SQVTM, CDR2 ANQGSEA. This CDR3 spans 14 amino acids. DNA of the CDR3: TGCAGCGTTTTCACCACAGGGGATTCCTACGAGCAGTACTTC. It encodes CSVFTTGDSYEQYF.

This chain links TRBV11-3 with TRBJ2-1, with 7 bases that match TRBD2. In germline, CDR1 is SGHNT, CDR2 YENEEA. This CDR3 is 16 amino acids long. Trimming took 0 bases from V and 5 from J; bases not matched to a gene: 7. DNA of the CDR3: TGTGCCAGCAGCTTAGAGTTGGTAGCGGGCCACAATGAGCAGTTCTTC. This encodes CASSLELVAGHNEQFF.

The V call is TRBV7-2, the J call TRBJ2-3, with D uncertain. This CDR3 has 14 amino acids. Germline assignment: CDR1 SGHTA and CDR2 FQGNSA. The V end lost 0 bases, the J end lost 4 bases, and 8 bases lay between the germline ends. In DNA form, the CDR3 reads TGTGCCAGCAGCTTAGCGCTGTGGGCAGATACGCAGTATTTT. Translating gives CASSLALWADTQYF. The whole variable domain, remainder taken from reference TRBV7-2 and TRBJ2-3, is GAGVSQSPSNKVTEKGKDVELRCDPISGHTALYWYRQSLGQGLEFLIYFQGNSAPDKSGLPSDRFSAERTGGSVSTLTIQRTQQEDSAVYLCASSLALWADTQYFGPGTRLTVL.

The chain joins TRBV5-1 to TRBJ2-1; D might be TRBD1 (6 bases). Germline-derived CDR1 and CDR2 are SGHRS and YFSETQ. The V and J ends lost 0 bases and 5 bases respectively, with 9 bases between them. There are 14 residues in the CDR3. The CDR3 DNA reads as TGCGCCAGCAGCTTGGGGGACACTCACAATGAGCAGTTCTTC. Its translation: CASSLGDTHNEQFF. Together with reference TRBV5-1 and TRBJ2-1, the CDR3 gives the full variable domain: KAGVTQTPRYLIKTRGQQVTLSCSPISGHRSVSWYQQTPGQGLQFLFEYFSETQRNKGNFPGRFSGRQFSNSRSEMNVSTLELGDSALYLCASSLGDTHNEQFFGPGTRLTVL.

This chain uses TRBV5-1 with TRBJ2-7; 12 bases agree with TRBD2. Looked up from germline, CDR1 is SGHRS and CDR2 is YFSETQ. The CDR3 runs to 18 residues. V gave up 4 bases and J gave up 0 bases; unmatched junction bases: 11. CDR3 in amino acids: CASSLIGASGGVSYEQYF. DNA for the CDR3: TGCGCCAGCAGCCTCATTGGCGCTAGCGGGGGGGTCTCCTACGAGCAGTACTTC.

This CDR3 reads CRAGTVGGYTF. The CDR3 bases are TGCAGAGCCGGGACAGTCGGGGGCTACACCTTC. The J gene is TRBJ1-2, the V gene TRBV20-1, with 7 bases that match TRBD1. Germline V gene data show CDR1 as DFQATT and CDR2 as SNEGSKA (reference sequence). The CDR3 covers 11 residues.

The chain has TRBV4-1 and TRBJ2-3; tentative D call: TRBD1 (6 bases). Per germline, CDR1 MGHRA and CDR2 YSYEKL. This CDR3 comprises 15 residues. Trimming left V 2 bases short and J 1 base short, with 10 bases between. The CDR3 region has the DNA TGCGCCAGCAGCCAAAAGGGACATCGCACAGATACGCAGTATTTT. Its translation: CASSQKGHRTDTQYF.